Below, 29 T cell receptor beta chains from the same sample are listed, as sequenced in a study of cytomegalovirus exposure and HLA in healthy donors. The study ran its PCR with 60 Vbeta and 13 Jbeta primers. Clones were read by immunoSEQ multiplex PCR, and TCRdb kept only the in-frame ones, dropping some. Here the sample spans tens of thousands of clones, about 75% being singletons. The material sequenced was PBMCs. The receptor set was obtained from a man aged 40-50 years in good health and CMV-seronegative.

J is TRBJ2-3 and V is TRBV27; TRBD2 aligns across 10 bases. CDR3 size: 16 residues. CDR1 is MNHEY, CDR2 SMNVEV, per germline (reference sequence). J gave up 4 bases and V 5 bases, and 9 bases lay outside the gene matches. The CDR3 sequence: CASSPWRLAGADTQYF. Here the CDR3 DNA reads TGTGCCAGCAGTCCCTGGCGACTAGCGGGCGCAGATACGCAGTATTTT.

In nucleotides, the CDR3 is TGTGCCAGCAGCGAGGGGACTAGCGGGGGTTACAATGAGCAGTTCTTC. The encoded protein is CASSEGTSGGYNEQFF. V gene TRBV7-3 combines with J gene TRBJ2-1; 14 nucleotides agree with TRBD2. J was trimmed by 4 bases and V by 5 bases; bases with no gene match: 4. CDR1 and CDR2 from the germline V gene are SGHTA and FQGTGA. The CDR3 loop spans 16 amino acids.

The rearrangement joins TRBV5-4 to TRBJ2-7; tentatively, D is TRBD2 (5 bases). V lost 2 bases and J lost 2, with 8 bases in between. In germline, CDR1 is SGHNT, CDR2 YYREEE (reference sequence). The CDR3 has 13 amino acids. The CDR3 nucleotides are TGTGCCAGCAGCTTTGGAGGAACCTACGAGCAGTACTTC. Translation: CASSFGGTYEQYF. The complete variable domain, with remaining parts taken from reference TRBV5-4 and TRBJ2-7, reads ETGVTQSPTHLIKTRGQQVTLRCSSQSGHNTVSWYQQALGQGPQFIFQYYREEENGRGNFPPRFSGLQFPNYSSELNVNALELDDSALYLCASSFGGTYEQYFGPGTRLTVT.

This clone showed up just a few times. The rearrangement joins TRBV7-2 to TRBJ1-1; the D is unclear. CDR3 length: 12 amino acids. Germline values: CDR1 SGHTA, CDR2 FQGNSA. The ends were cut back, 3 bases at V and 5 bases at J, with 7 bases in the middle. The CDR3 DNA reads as TGTGCCAGCAGCTTTCCTCTTACTGAAGCTTTCTTT. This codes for CASSFPLTEAFF.

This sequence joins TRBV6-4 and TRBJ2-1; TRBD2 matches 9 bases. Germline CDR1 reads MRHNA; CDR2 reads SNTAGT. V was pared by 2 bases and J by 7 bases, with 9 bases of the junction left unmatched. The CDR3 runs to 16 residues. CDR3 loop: CASSDRWTSASNEQFF. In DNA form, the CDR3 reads TGTGCCAGCAGTGACAGGTGGACTAGCGCCTCGAATGAGCAGTTCTTC.

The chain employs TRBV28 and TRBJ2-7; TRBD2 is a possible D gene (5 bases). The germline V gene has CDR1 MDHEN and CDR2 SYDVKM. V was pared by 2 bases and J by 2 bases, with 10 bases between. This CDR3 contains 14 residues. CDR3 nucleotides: TGTGCCAGCAGTTTACGGCTCGGGGCCTACGAGCAGTACTTC. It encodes CASSLRLGAYEQYF.

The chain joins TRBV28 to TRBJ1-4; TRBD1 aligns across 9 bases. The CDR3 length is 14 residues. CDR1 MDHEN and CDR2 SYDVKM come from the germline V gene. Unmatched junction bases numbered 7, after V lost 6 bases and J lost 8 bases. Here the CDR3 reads CASRPGTGSEKLFF. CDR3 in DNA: TGTGCCAGCAGGCCCGGGACAGGGAGCGAAAAACTGTTTTTT.

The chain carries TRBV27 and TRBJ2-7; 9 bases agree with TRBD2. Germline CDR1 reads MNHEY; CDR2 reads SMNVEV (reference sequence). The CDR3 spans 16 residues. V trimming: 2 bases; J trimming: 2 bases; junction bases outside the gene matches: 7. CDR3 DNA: TGTGCCAGCAGTTTAACGCTAGCGGGATTCCCCTACGAGCAGTACTTC. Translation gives CASSLTLAGFPYEQYF.

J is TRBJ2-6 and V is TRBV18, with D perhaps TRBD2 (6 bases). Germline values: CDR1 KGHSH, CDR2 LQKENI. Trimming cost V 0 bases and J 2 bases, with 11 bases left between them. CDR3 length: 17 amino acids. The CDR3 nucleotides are TGTGCCAGCTCACCACCGGCTGGGGGGACTGGGGCCAACGTCCTGACTTTC. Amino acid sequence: CASSPPAGGTGANVLTF.

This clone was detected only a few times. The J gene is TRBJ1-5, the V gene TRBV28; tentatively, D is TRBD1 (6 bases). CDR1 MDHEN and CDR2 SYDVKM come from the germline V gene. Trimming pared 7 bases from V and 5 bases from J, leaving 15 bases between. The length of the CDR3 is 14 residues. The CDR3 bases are TGTGCCAGCACCTTAGGGGGGGAAGATCAGCCCCAGCATTTT. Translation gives CASTLGGEDQPQHF.

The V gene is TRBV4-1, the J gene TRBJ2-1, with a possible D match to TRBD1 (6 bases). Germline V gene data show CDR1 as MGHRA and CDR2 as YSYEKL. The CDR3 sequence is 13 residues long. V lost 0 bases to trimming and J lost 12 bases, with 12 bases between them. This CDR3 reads CASSQDSLTGQFF. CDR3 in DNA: TGCGCCAGCAGCCAAGACTCCTTGACAGGGCAGTTCTTC.

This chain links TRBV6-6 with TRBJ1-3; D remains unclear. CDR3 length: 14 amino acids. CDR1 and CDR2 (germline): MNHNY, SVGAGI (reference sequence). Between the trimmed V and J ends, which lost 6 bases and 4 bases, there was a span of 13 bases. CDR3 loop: CASSLIGGGNTIYF. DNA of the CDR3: TGTGCCAGCAGCCTTATAGGAGGCGGAAACACCATATATTTT.

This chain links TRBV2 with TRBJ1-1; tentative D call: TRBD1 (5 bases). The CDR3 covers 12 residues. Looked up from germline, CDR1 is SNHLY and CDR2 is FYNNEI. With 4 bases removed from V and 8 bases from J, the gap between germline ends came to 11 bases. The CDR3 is CASSGGGPEAFF. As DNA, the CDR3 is TGTGCCAGCAGTGGCGGGGGACCCGAAGCTTTCTTT.

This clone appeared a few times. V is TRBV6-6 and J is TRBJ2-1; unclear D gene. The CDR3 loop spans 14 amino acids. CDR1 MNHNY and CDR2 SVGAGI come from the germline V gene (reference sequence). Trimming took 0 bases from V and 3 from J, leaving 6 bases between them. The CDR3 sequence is CASSYSADYNEQFF. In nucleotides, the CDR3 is TGTGCCAGCAGTTACTCGGCAGACTACAATGAGCAGTTCTTC.

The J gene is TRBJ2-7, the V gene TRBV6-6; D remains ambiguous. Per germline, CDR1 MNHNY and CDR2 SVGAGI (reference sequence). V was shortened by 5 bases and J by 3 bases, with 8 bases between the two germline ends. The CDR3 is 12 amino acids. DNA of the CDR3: TGTGCCAGCAGTCCCCCCGGCTACGAGCAGTACTTC. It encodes CASSPPGYEQYF.

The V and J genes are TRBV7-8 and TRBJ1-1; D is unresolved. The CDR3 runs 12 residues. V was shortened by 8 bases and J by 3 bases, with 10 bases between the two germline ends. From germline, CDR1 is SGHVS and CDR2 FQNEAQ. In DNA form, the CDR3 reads TGTGCCAGCGCCCGACTGGACACTGAAGCTTTCTTT. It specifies CASARLDTEAFF.

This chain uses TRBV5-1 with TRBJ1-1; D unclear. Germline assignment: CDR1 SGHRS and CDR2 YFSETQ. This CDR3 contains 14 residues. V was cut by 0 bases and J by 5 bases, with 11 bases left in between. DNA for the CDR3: TGCGCCAGCAGCTTGGCCAACGGTTTTACTGAAGCTTTCTTT. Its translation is CASSLANGFTEAFF. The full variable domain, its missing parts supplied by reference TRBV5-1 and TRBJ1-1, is KAGVTQTPRYLIKTRGQQVTLSCSPISGHRSVSWYQQTPGQGLQFLFEYFSETQRNKGNFPGRFSGRQFSNSRSEMNVSTLELGDSALYLCASSLANGFTEAFFGQGTRLTVV.

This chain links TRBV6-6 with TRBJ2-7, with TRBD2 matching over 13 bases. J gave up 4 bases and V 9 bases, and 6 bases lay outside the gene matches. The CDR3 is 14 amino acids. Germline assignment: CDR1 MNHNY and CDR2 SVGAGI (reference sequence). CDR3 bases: TGTGCCAGTCAGGGGACTAGCGGGACGTACGAGCAGTACTTC. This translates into CASQGTSGTYEQYF.

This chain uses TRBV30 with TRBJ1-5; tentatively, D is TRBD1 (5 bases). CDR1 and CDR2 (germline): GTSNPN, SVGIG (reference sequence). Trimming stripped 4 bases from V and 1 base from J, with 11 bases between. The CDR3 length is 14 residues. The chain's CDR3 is CAWTLGGSNQPQHF. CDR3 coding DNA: TGTGCCTGGACCCTCGGGGGGAGCAATCAGCCCCAGCATTTT.

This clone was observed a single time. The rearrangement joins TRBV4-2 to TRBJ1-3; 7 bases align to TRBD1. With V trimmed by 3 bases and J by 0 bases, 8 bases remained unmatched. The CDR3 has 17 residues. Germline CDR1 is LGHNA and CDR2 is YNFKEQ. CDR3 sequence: CASSQSGTGVSGNTIYF. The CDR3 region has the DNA TGTGCCAGCAGCCAGAGTGGCACAGGGGTCTCTGGAAACACCATATATTTT.

The CDR3 bases are TGTGCCAGCAGCCAAGGATCCAGCGGGGGGTCTAATGAGCAGTTCTTC. Its protein is CASSQGSSGGSNEQFF. This chain joins TRBV4-2 and TRBJ2-1, with 9 bases identical to TRBD2. From germline, CDR1 is LGHNA and CDR2 YNFKEQ. The V segment lost 1 base and the J segment 7 bases; nucleotides outside the gene matches: 8. The CDR3 length is 16 residues.

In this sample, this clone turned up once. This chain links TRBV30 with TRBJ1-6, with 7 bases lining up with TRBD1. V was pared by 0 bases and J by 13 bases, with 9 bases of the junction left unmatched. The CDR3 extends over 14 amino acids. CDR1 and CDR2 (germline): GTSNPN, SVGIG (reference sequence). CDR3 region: CAWSVLGQSSPLHF. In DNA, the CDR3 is TGTGCCTGGAGTGTATTGGGACAGAGTTCCCCCCTCCACTTT.

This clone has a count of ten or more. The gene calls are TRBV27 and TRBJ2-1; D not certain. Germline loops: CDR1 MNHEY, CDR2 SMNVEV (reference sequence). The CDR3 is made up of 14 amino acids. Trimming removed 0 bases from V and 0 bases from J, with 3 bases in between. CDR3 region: CASSLSISYNEQFF. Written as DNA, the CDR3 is TGTGCCAGCAGTTTATCCATCTCCTACAATGAGCAGTTCTTC.

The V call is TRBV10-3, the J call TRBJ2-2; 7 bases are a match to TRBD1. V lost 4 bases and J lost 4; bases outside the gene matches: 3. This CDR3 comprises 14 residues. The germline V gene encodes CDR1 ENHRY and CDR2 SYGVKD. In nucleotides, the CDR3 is TGTGCCATCAGTGGGAACAGGGGCACCGGGGAGCTGTTTTTT. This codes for CAISGNRGTGELFF.

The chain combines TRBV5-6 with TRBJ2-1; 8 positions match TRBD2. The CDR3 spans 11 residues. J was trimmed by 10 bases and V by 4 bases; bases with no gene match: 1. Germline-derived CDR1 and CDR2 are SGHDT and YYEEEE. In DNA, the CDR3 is TGTGCCAGCAGCGCTAGCGGGGAGCAGTTCTTC. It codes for CASSASGEQFF.

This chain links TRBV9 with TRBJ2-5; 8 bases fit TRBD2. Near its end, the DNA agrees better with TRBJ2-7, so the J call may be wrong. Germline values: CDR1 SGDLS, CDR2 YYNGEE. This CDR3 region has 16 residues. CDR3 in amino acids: CASSVFGAGGSDEQYF. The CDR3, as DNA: TGTGCCAGCAGCGTGTTCGGGGCGGGGGGATCGGACGAGCAGTACTTC.

CDR3 DNA sequence: TGTGCCAGCAGTTACCTCCGGACAGGGAGGGACACTGAAGCTTTCTTT. This codes for CASSYLRTGRDTEAFF. V usage is TRBV6-5 and J usage is TRBJ1-1, with 8 nucleotides matching TRBD1. J was trimmed by 3 bases and V by 2 bases; bases with no gene match: 8. The CDR3 totals 16 residues. CDR1 is MNHEY, CDR2 SVGAGI, per germline.

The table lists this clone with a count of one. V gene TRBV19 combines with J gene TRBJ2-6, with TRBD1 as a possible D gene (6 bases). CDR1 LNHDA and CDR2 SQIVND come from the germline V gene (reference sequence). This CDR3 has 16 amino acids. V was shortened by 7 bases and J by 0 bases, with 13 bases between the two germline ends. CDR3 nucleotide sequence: TGTGCCAGTAACCCAACAGGGCTCTCTGGGGCCAACGTCCTGACTTTC. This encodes CASNPTGLSGANVLTF.

The CDR3 is CASTSDRGEAFF. The DNA of the CDR3 is TGTGCCAGCACATCCGACAGGGGTGAAGCTTTCTTT. This chain connects TRBV6-6 to TRBJ1-1, with 8 positions matching TRBD1. V gave up 7 bases and J gave up 7 bases; unmatched junction bases: 5. Per germline, CDR1 MNHNY and CDR2 SVGAGI (reference sequence). This CDR3 has 12 residues.